A selection of T cell receptor beta chains follows, all from one sample in a study of blood T cells in healthy people across ages. Using its own MiXCR run on the 5' RACE reads, TCRdb lists one record per CDR3 protein. The table shows 650,000 to 700,000 distinct CDR3 sequences, with approximately 52% occurring only once. Sequencing was carried out using blood. Every receptor here comes from a woman of 80 years or more in good health. Both conserved end residues are trimmed from each CDR3.

J gene,V gene,CDR3 protein
TRBJ2-5,TRBV29-1,SGRHPSETQY
TRBJ1-6,TRBV20-1,SARQGQSSYNSPLH
TRBJ2-7,TRBV29-1,SVGELAGTYEQY
TRBJ2-7,TRBV28,ASSPPRTGPYEQY
TRBJ1-4,TRBV14,ASSQVGTEKLF
TRBJ2-7,TRBV4-2,ASSSGLAGNYEQY
TRBJ2-3,TRBV13,ASSLRGQTLTDTQY
TRBJ2-3,TRBV4-1,ASSQSTGPPTSTDTQY
TRBJ2-3,TRBV6-5,ASSLLAGVADTQY
TRBJ2-1,TRBV10-3,AISERGTGQYNEQF
TRBJ1-4,TRBV6-1,ASSPRRAGGLANEELF
TRBJ2-1,TRBV5-5,ASSLEDRDRNEQF
TRBJ2-7,TRBV12-3/TRBV12-4,ASSTGTPGEQY
TRBJ2-3,TRBV12-3/TRBV12-4,ASSYLDFRSSTDTQY
TRBJ2-1,TRBV4-1,ASSQVSGGPSGNEQF
TRBJ2-3,TRBV3-1,ASSQVVVAGDTDTQY
TRBJ2-1,TRBV27,ASTKRRTSGGRDEQF
TRBJ1-2,TRBV7-9,ASSLKQGYGYT
TRBJ2-5,TRBV11-2,ASSWTERDYPQY
TRBJ1-2,TRBV14,ASSQAPGVGYGYT
TRBJ2-1,TRBV20-1,SVASGLQDEQF
TRBJ2-7,TRBV9,ASSVLPGGSYEQY
TRBJ2-1,TRBV3-1,ASSQLRRDNEQF
TRBJ1-5,TRBV2,ASSEAGGDQPQH
TRBJ1-4,TRBV27,ASSRTGGEKLF
TRBJ1-5,TRBV7-9,ASSLGGRGPQPQH
TRBJ1-2,TRBV6-2/TRBV6-3,ASFYRGYGYT
TRBJ2-5,TRBV29-1,SGGKDQETQY
TRBJ2-2,TRBV9,ASSPTGAPGELF
TRBJ2-7,TRBV12-3/TRBV12-4,TSSLAGQIYEQY
TRBJ2-2,TRBV7-9,ASSAPGQFTGELF
TRBJ2-1,TRBV19,ASSIAPLAGVSYNEQF
TRBJ2-2,TRBV6-6,ASRPRDRGPGELF
TRBJ2-1,TRBV9,ASSVRTGSSYNEQF
TRBJ2-1,TRBV12-3/TRBV12-4,ASRFRVAGGEQF
TRBJ2-1,TRBV6-6,ASSYQRIREQF
TRBJ1-5,TRBV10-3,AISEGGSNQPQH
TRBJ2-1,TRBV29-1,SVRGTSGTHRLDEQF
TRBJ1-1,TRBV12-3/TRBV12-4,ASSLASKNTEAF
TRBJ2-3,TRBV18,ASSPSIETDTQY
TRBJ2-2,TRBV11-2,ASSAGRAYTGELF
TRBJ2-1,TRBV2,ASSVLRSSYNEQF
TRBJ2-3,TRBV12-3/TRBV12-4,ASSPGWGSTDTQY
TRBJ2-7,TRBV6-1,ASSFEVESSYEQY
TRBJ2-3,TRBV7-9,ASSLGTGVDTQY
TRBJ1-4,TRBV5-1,ASSFGTGEEKLF
TRBJ1-3,TRBV20-1,SATGTETRNTIY
TRBJ2-7,TRBV24-1,ATSDASGSYEQY
TRBJ2-5,TRBV20-1,SASRVQETQY
TRBJ2-5,TRBV4-1,ASSSPGTGSQETQY
TRBJ1-2,TRBV20-1,SSPTGLSGYT
TRBJ1-2,TRBV28,ASSQDVIYYGYT
TRBJ1-3,TRBV5-1,ASSSQGSGNTIY
TRBJ2-1,TRBV12-3/TRBV12-4,ASSGGAWGYNEQF
TRBJ2-2,TRBV14,ASSPVRDKNTGELF